The next 20 T cell receptor beta chains were all read from a single sample in a study of response to subunit inactivated influenza vaccine. Using its own MiXCR run on the RT-PCR reads, TCRdb lists one record per CDR3 protein. This table has around 200,000 distinct CDR3 sequences, about 9% appearing once. The sample in question was non-naive T cells sorted from PBMCs, obtained on the day of vaccination. These receptors were collected from a man aged 50 or older who received an inactivated influenza vaccine.

This clonotype came up a few times. This chain joins TRBV20-1 and TRBJ1-1, with 11 bases fitting TRBD1. V shed 5 bases, J shed 6 bases, and the junction held 5 bases outside the gene matches. The CDR3 totals 13 residues. Germline values: CDR1 DFQATT, CDR2 SNEGSKA (reference sequence). Written as DNA, the CDR3 is TGCAGTGCTCGCGGACAGGGGGCCGCTGAAGCTTTCTTT. Protein: CSARGQGAAEAFF.

Many counts were recorded for this clonotype. This sequence joins TRBV4-1 and TRBJ1-5, with D possibly being TRBD1 (6 bases). V was pared by 0 bases and J by 3 bases, with 9 bases between. The length of the CDR3 is 15 residues. Germline-derived CDR1 and CDR2 are MGHRA and YSYEKL. The chain's CDR3 is CASSQERGANQPQHF. For the CDR3, the DNA is TGCGCCAGCAGCCAAGAGAGGGGGGCCAATCAGCCCCAGCATTTT.

This clonotype was counted ten times or more. The CDR3 DNA follows: TGTGCCAGCAGCTTAGGGGTAGGGTCCTACGAGCAGTACTTC. Encoded protein: CASSLGVGSYEQYF. The chain carries TRBV7-2 and TRBJ2-7; D is ambiguous. This CDR3 spans 14 amino acids. V was cut by 1 base and J by 1 base, with 8 bases left in between. CDR1 SGHTA and CDR2 FQGNSA come from the germline V gene.

The chain joins TRBV3-1 to TRBJ2-2; 9 positions match TRBD1. V dropped 6 bases and J dropped 3; count of bases not matched to a gene: 5. The CDR3 runs to 15 residues. Germline-derived CDR1 and CDR2 are LGHDT and YNNKEL (reference sequence). The CDR3 nucleotides read TGTGCCAGCAGTTCTAGGACAGGGGACACCGGGGAGCTGTTTTTT. Translation gives CASSSRTGDTGELFF.

In its sample, this clonotype was seen many times. The chain carries TRBV7-2 and TRBJ2-3; 7 bases are a match to TRBD2. This CDR3 comprises 15 residues. V shed 2 bases and J 0 bases; nucleotides not matched to a gene: 2. CDR1 is SGHTA, CDR2 FQGNSA, per germline. CDR3 DNA: TGTGCCAGCAGCTTACAGCGGGGAAGCACAGATACGCAGTATTTT. The encoded protein is CASSLQRGSTDTQYF. The whole variable domain, filled in from reference TRBV7-2 and TRBJ2-3, reads GAGVSQSPSNKVTEKGKDVELRCDPISGHTALYWYRQSLGQGLEFLIYFQGNSAPDKSGLPSDRFSAERTGGSVSTLTIQRTQQEDSAVYLCASSLQRGSTDTQYFGPGTRLTVL.

The table lists this clonotype with a few counts. The V call is TRBV15, the J call TRBJ1-2; TRBD1 matches 8 bases. This CDR3 is built from 15 residues. Trimming cost V 1 base and J 6 bases; bases outside gene matches: 7. Germline V lookup: CDR1 LNHNV, CDR2 YYDKDF (reference sequence). DNA for the CDR3: TGTGCCACCAGCAGAGCCGACAGGGGAAGAAATGGCTACACCTTC. As protein: CATSRADRGRNGYTF.

The J gene is TRBJ2-7, the V gene TRBV20-1; 7 bases map to TRBD2. Unmatched junction bases numbered 10, after V lost 2 bases and J lost 3 bases. This CDR3 is built from 15 residues. Germline V lookup: CDR1 DFQATT, CDR2 SNEGSKA (reference sequence). The CDR3 loop is CSARPLRGEVYEQYF. The DNA for the CDR3 is TGCAGTGCTAGACCCCTCCGGGGGGAAGTCTACGAGCAGTACTTC.

The CDR3 DNA reads TGCAGTGCTACGGGACTAGCGGGAACCTACGAGCAGTACTTC. Residues: CSATGLAGTYEQYF. This rearrangement joins TRBV20-1 to TRBJ2-7; TRBD2 aligns across 13 bases. The length of the CDR3 is 14 residues. The germline gives CDR1 DFQATT, CDR2 SNEGSKA (reference sequence). Losses at the gene ends were 4 bases for V and 2 bases for J; bases not matched to a gene: 2.

This clonotype appeared many times. This sequence joins TRBV12-3 or TRBV12-4 and TRBJ1-1; no clear D. The CDR3 has 14 amino acids. Trimming took off 1 base at V and 5 bases at J, with 11 bases between the two ends. The CDR3 sequence: CASSLEGGATEAFF. CDR3 coding DNA: TGTGCCAGCAGTTTAGAGGGAGGCGCAACTGAAGCTTTCTTT.

The rearrangement links TRBV5-1 to TRBJ2-5; TRBD1 matches 9 bases. Germline V gives CDR1 SGHRS, CDR2 YFSETQ. Trimming removed 4 bases from V and 2 bases from J; junction bases left unmatched: 12. The length of the CDR3 is 17 residues. CDR3 DNA: TGCGCCAGCAGCCTTGCCGGGACAGGGACTCCGCAAGAGACCCAGTACTTC. Protein sequence: CASSLAGTGTPQETQYF.

Only a few counts were recorded for this clonotype. The rearrangement uses TRBV6-2 or TRBV6-3 and TRBJ2-6; D uncertain. Germline loops: CDR1 MNHEY, CDR2 SVGEGT. V lost 6 bases and J 4 bases, leaving 16 bases between the germline ends. CDR3 length: 16 residues. CDR3 loop: CASRAPPGSGANVLTF. As DNA, the CDR3 is TGTGCCAGCAGAGCTCCCCCGGGTTCAGGGGCCAACGTCCTGACTTTC.

This clonotype was observed a handful of times. The chain has TRBV7-2 and TRBJ1-5; no definite D call. Per germline, CDR1 SGHTA and CDR2 FQGNSA. The CDR3 length is 15 residues. Trimming stripped 2 bases from V and 0 bases from J, with 8 bases between. The CDR3 spells CASSLLAYSNQPQHF. The CDR3 DNA sequence: TGTGCCAGCAGCTTACTGGCTTATAGCAATCAGCCCCAGCATTTT.

Ten or more counts support this clonotype. This chain uses TRBV7-2 with TRBJ2-1, with 14 bases lining up with TRBD2. The CDR3 has 15 residues. The ends lost 5 bases at V and 7 bases at J; junction bases unmatched: 4. Germline assignment: CDR1 SGHTA and CDR2 FQGNSA. CDR3 sequence (DNA): TGTGCCAGCAGCGTGGGGACTAGCGGGGGTAATGAGCAGTTCTTC. It codes for CASSVGTSGGNEQFF.

The chain employs TRBV7-3 and TRBJ2-1; D might be TRBD1 (5 bases). The length of the CDR3 is 13 residues. CDR1 SGHTA and CDR2 FQGTGA come from the germline V gene. Trimming removed 6 bases from V and 10 bases from J, with 16 bases in between. The CDR3 DNA follows: TGTGCCAGCAGTCCTACCTCTTCAGGGGAGCAGTTCTTC. Translated: CASSPTSSGEQFF.

The J gene is TRBJ1-2, the V gene TRBV6-5, with 9 positions matching TRBD1. J lost 2 bases, V lost 4 bases, and 5 bases had no gene match. Germline V gene lookup returns CDR1 MNHEY and CDR2 SVGAGI. This CDR3 region has 15 residues. The CDR3 spells CASSFYGQGNYGYTF. Written as DNA, the CDR3 is TGTGCCAGCAGTTTCTACGGACAGGGGAACTATGGCTACACCTTC.

This clonotype was seen ten or more times. The chain employs TRBV11-2 and TRBJ1-2, with no clear D. V dropped 5 bases and J dropped 2 bases, with 12 bases sitting between them. The CDR3 runs to 14 residues. Germline V CDR1 and CDR2: SGHAT, FQNNGV. CDR3 region: CASSPGRWNYGYTF. The CDR3 region has the DNA TGTGCCAGCAGCCCCGGGCGTTGGAACTATGGCTACACCTTC.

This clonotype has a count of ten or more. The chain joins TRBV10-2 to TRBJ1-1, with 9 bases lining up with TRBD1. V shed 4 bases and J 3 bases; nucleotides not matched to a gene: 9. CDR3 length equals 16 residues. Germline V gene data show CDR1 as WSHSY and CDR2 as SAAADI. CDR3 DNA sequence: TGCGCCAGCAGTGCAACGCCGACAGGGGGATACACTGAAGCTTTCTTT. Translation gives CASSATPTGGYTEAFF.

The rearrangement links TRBV5-1 to TRBJ2-5; TRBD1 aligns across 9 bases. The CDR3 runs 16 residues. Germline CDR1 and CDR2: SGHRS and YFSETQ. Trimming removed 3 bases from V and 6 bases from J; junction bases left unmatched: 12. CDR3 sequence: CASSSDRGSSRQTQYF. DNA for the CDR3: TGCGCCAGCAGCTCGGACAGGGGTTCTAGCCGTCAGACCCAGTACTTC.

This clonotype occurred a few times. The chain employs TRBV6-2 or TRBV6-3 and TRBJ1-6, with D possibly being TRBD1 (6 bases). Germline CDR1 reads MNHEY; CDR2 reads SVGEGT. Trimming shortened V by 0 bases and J by 9 bases, and 18 bases separated the two germline ends. The CDR3 length is 17 residues. DNA of the CDR3: TGTGCCAGCAGTTACTCGAGGGAGTGGGGGCTAAGTTCACCCCTCCACTTT. Encoded protein: CASSYSREWGLSSPLHF.

This clonotype was observed a handful of times. The chain is built from TRBV2 and TRBJ2-7; D unclear. The CDR3 is made up of 13 amino acids. V lost 1 base to trimming and J lost 6 bases, with 10 bases between them. Germline lookup yields CDR1 SNHLY and CDR2 FYNNEI. The CDR3 DNA reads TGTGCCAGCAGTGAAGTATCTCGTGGCGAGCAGTACTTC. Amino acids: CASSEVSRGEQYF.